These 24 T cell receptor beta chains were all obtained from the same sample, sequenced in a study of cytomegalovirus exposure and HLA in healthy donors. The PCR was carried out with 60 Vbeta primers and 13 Jbeta primers. Libraries were prepared by immunoSEQ multiplex PCR; TCRdb keeps only in-frame clonotypes and omits some of them. The sample carries 190,000 or so clones, 75% to 90% recorded once. The sequenced material came from PBMCs. Receptors were obtained from a man aged 45-60 years in good health and CMV-seronegative.

Comment on this clone: The same CDR3 also results from other DNA sequences found in this sample. The chain combines TRBV5-1 with TRBJ1-2, with a tentative D call TRBD1 (6 bases). V was trimmed by 0 bases and J by 11 bases, leaving 23 bases between them. Germline CDR1 and CDR2: SGHRS and YFSETQ. The length of the CDR3 is 16 residues. The CDR3 DNA follows: TGCGCCAGCAGCTTGGAACGGGCGGCGGGGGCAGGTGGTTACACCTTC. Protein sequence: CASSLERAAGAGGYTF.

The chain recombines TRBV15 with TRBJ2-7, with a weak D call TRBD1 (5 bases). V was trimmed by 1 base and J by 1 base, leaving 11 bases between them. The CDR3 consists of 15 residues. The germline CDR1 and CDR2 sequences are LNHNV and YYDKDF (reference sequence). CDR3 nucleotide sequence: TGTGCCACCAGCAGAGCTGGGGCGGAGTCCTACGAGCAGTACTTC. Translation gives CATSRAGAESYEQYF.

V usage is TRBV7-2 and J usage is TRBJ1-3, with a possible D match to TRBD1 (5 bases). This CDR3 is built from 14 residues. The germline gives CDR1 SGHTA, CDR2 FQGNSA. V lost 2 bases to trimming and J lost 2 bases, with 7 bases between them. CDR3: CASSLTGPGNTIYF. The CDR3 nucleotides read TGTGCCAGCAGCTTAACAGGCCCTGGAAACACCATATATTTT.

This clone has only a few counts. Because it lacks the conserved phenylalanine or tryptophan at the end, this CDR3 is likely a read error. The DNA is omitted, as the CDR3 cannot be located on it reliably, and the CDR3 follows TCRdb's listing. This rearrangement joins TRBV27 to TRBJ1-1. Both ends counted, the CDR3 spans 9 residues. The germline CDR1 and CDR2 sequences are MNHEY and SMNVEV (reference sequence). The CDR3: CASSLRTEG.

This chain links TRBV7-3 with TRBJ2-1; 10 bases match TRBD2. Trimming cost V 5 bases and J 7 bases; bases outside gene matches: 8. Germline V CDR1 and CDR2: SGHTA, FQGTGA. The CDR3 is 15 residues long. This chain's CDR3 is CASSTSSGGKNEQFF. CDR3 coding DNA: TGTGCCAGCAGCACCTCTAGCGGGGGTAAGAATGAGCAGTTCTTC.

This chain joins TRBV4-2 and TRBJ2-7; TRBD1 is a possible D gene (6 bases). The CDR3 sequence is 15 residues long. Germline V gene sequence: CDR1 LGHNA, CDR2 YNFKEQ. V was trimmed by 5 bases and J by 1 base, leaving 15 bases between them. The CDR3 DNA reads as TGTGCCAGCAGCGAGGCCCAGGGGTTTTCCTACGAGCAGTACTTC. Its protein product is CASSEAQGFSYEQYF.

The rearrangement links TRBV27 to TRBJ2-7; 7 bases line up with TRBD1. CDR1 and CDR2 from the germline V gene are MNHEY and SMNVEV (reference sequence). J was trimmed by 3 bases and V by 3 bases; bases with no gene match: 2. The CDR3 loop spans 13 amino acids. The CDR3 here is CASSFRDSYEQYF. The CDR3 region has the DNA TGTGCCAGCAGTTTCCGGGACAGCTACGAGCAGTACTTC.

This clone showed up just a few times. The CDR3 here is CSVDGDSGYEQYF. CDR3 in DNA: TGCAGCGTTGATGGGGACAGCGGGTACGAGCAGTACTTC. The J gene is TRBJ2-7, the V gene TRBV29-1; TRBD1 is a possible D gene (7 bases). V lost 3 bases and J 4 bases, leaving 13 bases between the germline ends. CDR3 length: 13 residues. Germline CDR1 reads SQVTM; CDR2 reads ANQGSEA.

The chain joins TRBV4-3 to TRBJ2-5; 7 nucleotides agree with TRBD1. The CDR3 extends over 17 amino acids. Germline CDR1 LGHNA, CDR2 YSLEER. V was pared by 1 base and J by 2 bases, with 10 bases of the junction left unmatched. The CDR3, as DNA: TGCGCCAGCAGCCAAGGTTTGCGACAGGGCGCTCAAGAGACCCAGTACTTC. Translating gives CASSQGLRQGAQETQYF.

The rearrangement joins TRBV7-8 to TRBJ2-7, with TRBD1 matching 7 bases. The length of the CDR3 is 14 residues. Per the germline V gene, CDR1 is SGHVS and CDR2 is FQNEAQ. V was pared by 0 bases and J by 6 bases, with 5 bases of the junction left unmatched. The chain's CDR3 is CASSLAPTGIEQYF. The DNA of the CDR3 is TGTGCCAGCAGCTTAGCCCCGACAGGGATCGAGCAGTACTTC.

The rearrangement uses TRBV27 and TRBJ2-7, with unresolved D. The CDR3 is 12 amino acids. CDR1 MNHEY and CDR2 SMNVEV come from the germline V gene (reference sequence). V shed 7 bases and J shed 3 bases, with 10 bases lying between them. The DNA for the CDR3 is TGTGCCAGCACACCCCAGGACTACGAGCAGTACTTC. Its protein is CASTPQDYEQYF.

This clone is a singleton in its sample. V is TRBV21-1 and J is TRBJ2-5; the table's D call, TRBD2, has no DNA check behind it. TRBV21-1 is given as a pseudogene. The CDR3 spans 17 residues. The chain's CDR3 is CASSKVPGGLYRETQYF. CDR3 nucleotides: TGTGCCAGCAGCAAAGTCCCGGGGGGCCTGTATCGAGAGACCCAGTACTTC.

This clone was found a few times. The chain employs TRBV7-2 and TRBJ1-6; perhaps TRBD1 as D (6 bases). The V end was cut by 7 bases, the J end by 8 bases, with 15 bases between. The CDR3 covers 14 residues. Germline assignment: CDR1 SGHTA and CDR2 FQGNSA. Written as DNA, the CDR3 is TGTGCCAGCATCCATACTCCAGGGGATTCACCCCTCCACTTT. Protein sequence: CASIHTPGDSPLHF.

The chain is built from TRBV28 and TRBJ2-1; no clear D gene. This CDR3 has 16 residues. Germline V gives CDR1 MDHEN, CDR2 SYDVKM. V was trimmed by 1 base and J by 4 bases, leaving 14 bases between them. DNA for the CDR3: TGTGCCAGCAGTTTATATACCCCCTATAGTTACAATGAGCAGTTCTTC. Translation: CASSLYTPYSYNEQFF.

This rearrangement joins TRBV5-5 to TRBJ2-3; D is possibly TRBD2 (5 bases). This CDR3 has 16 amino acids. The V end lost 4 bases, the J end lost 6 bases, and 21 bases lay between the germline ends. Germline values: CDR1 SGHKS, CDR2 YYEKEE (reference sequence). CDR3 coding DNA: TGTGCCAGCAGCCCGCCGGGCGAGGGTAGGGCCGATACGCAGTATTTT. Translation gives CASSPPGEGRADTQYF. The variable domain in full, with the rest retrieved from reference TRBV5-5 and TRBJ2-3, is DAGVTQSPTHLIKTRGQQVTLRCSPISGHKSVSWYQQVLGQGPQFIFQYYEKEERGRGNFPDRFSARQFPNYSSELNVNALLLGDSALYLCASSPPGEGRADTQYFGPGTRLTVL.

This clone was recorded only once. The chain is built from TRBV5-1 and TRBJ1-1; D possibly corresponds to TRBD1 (6 bases). V shed 3 bases and J shed 11 bases, with 26 bases lying between them. Per germline, CDR1 SGHRS and CDR2 YFSETQ. This CDR3 is 16 amino acids long. The DNA of the CDR3 is TGCGCCAGCAGCTCGACCCCCACCGGGACAAATGGGGTGGCTTTCTTT. It yields the protein CASSSTPTGTNGVAFF.

The V call is TRBV2, the J call TRBJ2-7; the D gene is possibly TRBD1 (6 bases). The V end lost 8 bases, the J end lost 0 bases, and 8 bases lay between the germline ends. CDR3 length equals 12 residues. Germline V gene data show CDR1 as SNHLY and CDR2 as FYNNEI. DNA of the CDR3: TGTGCCAGCCGACAGGTCTCCTACGAGCAGTACTTC. The encoded protein is CASRQVSYEQYF. The full variable domain, rest sourced from reference TRBV2 and TRBJ2-7, is EPEVTQTPSHQVTQMGQEVILRCVPISNHLYFYWYRQILGQKVEFLVSFYNNEISEKSEIFDDQFSVERPDGSNFTLKIRSTKLEDSAMYFCASRQVSYEQYFGPGTRLTVT.

The chain is built from TRBV7-3 and TRBJ2-3; TRBD1 might be the D (5 bases). Germline-derived CDR1 and CDR2 are SGHTA and FQGTGA. The CDR3 loop spans 13 amino acids. V shed 1 base and J shed 3 bases, with 5 bases lying between them. As DNA, the CDR3 is TGTGCCAGCAGCTTAAAGGGGACAGATACGCAGTATTTT. Amino acids: CASSLKGTDTQYF.

CDR3 in amino acids: CASSGTGRPTEAFF. As DNA, the CDR3 is TGTGCCAGTAGTGGGACCGGGAGACCCACTGAAGCTTTCTTT. This chain links TRBV19 with TRBJ1-1, with D possibly being TRBD1 (5 bases). The CDR3 length is 14 residues. Trimming removed 5 bases from V and 4 bases from J, with 14 bases in between. The V gene's germline CDR1 is LNHDA and CDR2 SQIVND (reference sequence).

This clone was observed once. The chain has TRBV5-1 and TRBJ2-5; 9 bases line up with TRBD2. The V and J ends lost 0 bases and 1 base, in that order; junction bases with no gene match: 7. Germline-derived CDR1 and CDR2 are SGHRS and YFSETQ. There are 17 residues in the CDR3. CDR3 DNA sequence: TGCGCCAGCAGCTTGGCGGGGTCTAGCGGGGCCCAAGAGACCCAGTACTTC. It codes for CASSLAGSSGAQETQYF.

J is TRBJ2-1 and V is TRBV7-9; no reliable D call. V was pared by 5 bases and J by 7 bases, with 6 bases between. The V gene's germline CDR1 is SEHNR and CDR2 FQNEAQ (reference sequence). CDR3 length: 11 amino acids. DNA of the CDR3: TGTGCCAGCAGCCCTAGTAATGAGCAGTTCTTC. As protein: CASSPSNEQFF. Based on the CDR3 plus reference TRBV7-9 and TRBJ2-1, the full variable domain is DTGVSQNPRHKITKRGQNVTFRCDPISEHNRLYWYRQTLGQGPEFLTYFQNEAQLEKSRLLSDRFSAERPKGSFSTLEIQRTEQGDSAMYLCASSPSNEQFFGPGTRLTVL.

The V call is TRBV2, the J call TRBJ2-2; D unresolved. Germline-derived CDR1 and CDR2 are SNHLY and FYNNEI. The CDR3 covers 12 residues. V was clipped by 2 bases and J by 6 bases, with 4 bases between them. The CDR3 DNA reads as TGTGCCAGCAGTGAAATATCCGGGGAGCTGTTTTTT. Translating it yields CASSEISGELFF.

Here the CDR3 reads CASSEWGGRAGSPLHF. In DNA, the CDR3 is TGTGCCAGCAGTGAATGGGGAGGCAGGGCAGGTTCACCCCTCCACTTT. This sequence joins TRBV25-1 and TRBJ1-6, with a possible D match to TRBD1 (5 bases). The CDR3 runs to 16 residues. V lost 1 base and J 9 bases, leaving 16 bases between the germline ends. The V gene's germline CDR1 is MGHDK and CDR2 SYGVNS. The variable domain in full, completed from reference TRBV25-1 and TRBJ1-6, reads EADIYQTPRYLVIGTGKKITLECSQTMGHDKMYWYQQDPGMELHLIHYSYGVNSTEKGDLSSESTVSRIRTEHFPLTLESARPSHTSQYLCASSEWGGRAGSPLHFGNGTRLTVT.

V usage is TRBV4-3 and J usage is TRBJ1-4; D is unclear. Trimming cost V 0 bases and J 3 bases, with 11 bases left between them. This CDR3 comprises 16 residues. CDR1 and CDR2 (germline): LGHNA, YSLEER. CDR3 region: CASSQEMAQSNEKLFF. The CDR3, as DNA: TGCGCCAGCAGCCAAGAAATGGCCCAGTCTAATGAAAAACTGTTTTTT.